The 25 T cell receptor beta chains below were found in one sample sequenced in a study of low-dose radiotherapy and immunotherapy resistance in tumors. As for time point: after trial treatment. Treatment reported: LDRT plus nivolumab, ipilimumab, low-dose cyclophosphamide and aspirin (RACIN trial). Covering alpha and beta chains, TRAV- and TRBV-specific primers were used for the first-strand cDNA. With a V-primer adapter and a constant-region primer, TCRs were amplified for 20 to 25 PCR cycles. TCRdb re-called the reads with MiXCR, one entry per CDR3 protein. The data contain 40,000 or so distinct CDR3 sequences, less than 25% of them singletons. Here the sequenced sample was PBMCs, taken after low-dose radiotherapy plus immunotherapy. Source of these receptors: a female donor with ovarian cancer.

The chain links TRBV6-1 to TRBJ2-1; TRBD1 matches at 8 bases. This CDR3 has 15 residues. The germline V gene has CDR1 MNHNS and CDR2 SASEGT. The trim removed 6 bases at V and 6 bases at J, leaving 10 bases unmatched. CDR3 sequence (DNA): TGTGCCAGCAGACGACAGGGGTTATCGGCCAATGAGCAGTTCTTC. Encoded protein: CASRRQGLSANEQFF.

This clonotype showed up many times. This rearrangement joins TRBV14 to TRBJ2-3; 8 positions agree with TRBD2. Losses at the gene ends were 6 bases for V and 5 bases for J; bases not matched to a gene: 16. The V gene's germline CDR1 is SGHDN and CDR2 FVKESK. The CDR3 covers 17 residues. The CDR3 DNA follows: TGTGCCAGCAGACTGGAGCGAACGGGGGGGCGAGGAGATACGCAGTATTTT. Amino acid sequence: CASRLERTGGRGDTQYF. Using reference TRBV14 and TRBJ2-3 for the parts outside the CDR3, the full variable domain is EAGVTQFPSHSVIEKGQTVTLRCDPISGHDNLYWYRRVMGKEIKFLLHFVKESKQDESGMPNNRFLAERTGGTYSTLKVQPAELEDSGVYFCASRLERTGGRGDTQYFGPGTRLTVL.

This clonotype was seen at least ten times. In DNA form, the CDR3 reads TGTGCCAGCAGCCACGGACAGGGGAACACCATATATTTT. Translation: CASSHGQGNTIYF. The chain combines TRBV3-1 with TRBJ1-3; 9 bases agree with TRBD1. V was pared by 3 bases and J by 7 bases, with 1 base of the junction left unmatched. CDR3 length: 13 residues. Germline V gene lookup returns CDR1 LGHDT and CDR2 YNNKEL (reference sequence). Complete variable domain (other parts from reference TRBV3-1 and TRBJ1-3): DTAVSQTPKYLVTQMGNDKSIKCEQNLGHDTMYWYKQDSKKFLKIMFSYNNKELIINETVPNRFSPKSPDKAHLNLHINSLELGDSAVYFCASSHGQGNTIYFGEGSWLTVV.

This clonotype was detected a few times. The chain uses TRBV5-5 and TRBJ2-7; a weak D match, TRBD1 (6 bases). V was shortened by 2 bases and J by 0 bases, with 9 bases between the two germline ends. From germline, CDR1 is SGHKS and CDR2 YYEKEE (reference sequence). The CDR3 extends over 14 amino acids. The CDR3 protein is CASSFRQDSYEQYF. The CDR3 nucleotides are TGTGCCAGCAGCTTTCGACAGGACTCCTACGAGCAGTACTTC.

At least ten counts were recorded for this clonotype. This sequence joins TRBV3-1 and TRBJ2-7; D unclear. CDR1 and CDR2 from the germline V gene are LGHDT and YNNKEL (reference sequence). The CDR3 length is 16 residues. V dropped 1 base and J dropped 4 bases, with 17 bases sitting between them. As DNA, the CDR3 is TGTGCCAGCAGCCAAGCTCCGGGCCCGAACCTTTACGAGCAGTACTTC. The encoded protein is CASSQAPGPNLYEQYF.

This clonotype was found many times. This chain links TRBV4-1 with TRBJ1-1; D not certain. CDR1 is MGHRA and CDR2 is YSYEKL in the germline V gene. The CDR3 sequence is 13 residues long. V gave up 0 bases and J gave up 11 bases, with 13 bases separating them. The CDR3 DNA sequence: TGCGCCAGCAGCCAAGACCTAATGGGGTGGGCTTTCTTT. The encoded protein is CASSQDLMGWAFF.

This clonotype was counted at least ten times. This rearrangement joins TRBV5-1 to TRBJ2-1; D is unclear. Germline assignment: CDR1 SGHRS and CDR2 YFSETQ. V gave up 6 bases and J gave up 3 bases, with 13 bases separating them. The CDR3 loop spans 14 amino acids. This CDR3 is CASNTRQGYNEQFF. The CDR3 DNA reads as TGCGCCAGCAACACCAGACAAGGCTACAATGAGCAGTTCTTC.

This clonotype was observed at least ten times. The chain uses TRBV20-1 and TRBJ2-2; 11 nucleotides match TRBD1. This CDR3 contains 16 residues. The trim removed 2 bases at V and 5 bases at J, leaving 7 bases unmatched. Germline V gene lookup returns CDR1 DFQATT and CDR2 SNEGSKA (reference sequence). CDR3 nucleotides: TGCAGTGCTAGAAACCGGGACAGGGGGGGGACCGGGGAGCTGTTTTTT. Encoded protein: CSARNRDRGGTGELFF.

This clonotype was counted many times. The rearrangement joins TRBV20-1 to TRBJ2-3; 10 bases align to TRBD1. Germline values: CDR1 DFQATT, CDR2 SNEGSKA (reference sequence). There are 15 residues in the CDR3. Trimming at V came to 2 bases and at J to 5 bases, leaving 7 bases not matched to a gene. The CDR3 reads CSARSTGGSVDTQYF. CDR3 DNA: TGCAGTGCTAGATCGACAGGGGGCTCCGTAGATACGCAGTATTTT.

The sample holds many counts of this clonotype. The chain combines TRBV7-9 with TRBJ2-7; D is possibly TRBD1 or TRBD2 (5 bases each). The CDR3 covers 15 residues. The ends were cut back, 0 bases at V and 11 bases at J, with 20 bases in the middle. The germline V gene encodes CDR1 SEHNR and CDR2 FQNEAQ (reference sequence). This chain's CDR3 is CASSLAPVGASREYF. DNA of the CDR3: TGTGCCAGCAGCTTAGCCCCGGTCGGGGCCTCACGGGAGTACTTC.

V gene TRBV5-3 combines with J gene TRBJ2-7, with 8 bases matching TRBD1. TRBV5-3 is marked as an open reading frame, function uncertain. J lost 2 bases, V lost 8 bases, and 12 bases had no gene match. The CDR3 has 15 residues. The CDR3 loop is CASSAGQGSAYEQYF. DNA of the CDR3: TGTGCCAGCAGCGCAGGACAGGGTTCAGCCTACGAGCAGTACTTC.

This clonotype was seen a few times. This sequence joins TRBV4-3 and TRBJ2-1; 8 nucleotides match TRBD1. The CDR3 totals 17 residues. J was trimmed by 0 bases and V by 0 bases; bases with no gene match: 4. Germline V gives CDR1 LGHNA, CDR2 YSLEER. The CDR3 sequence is CASSQDARGLSYNEQFF. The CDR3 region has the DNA TGCGCCAGCAGCCAAGATGCCAGGGGGCTCTCCTACAATGAGCAGTTCTTC.

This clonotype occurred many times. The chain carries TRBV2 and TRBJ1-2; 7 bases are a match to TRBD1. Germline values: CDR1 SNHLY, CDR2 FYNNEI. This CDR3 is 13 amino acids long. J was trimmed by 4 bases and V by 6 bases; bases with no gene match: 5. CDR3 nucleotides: TGTGCCAGCAGGAGGACAGGAGCCTATGGCTACACCTTC. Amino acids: CASRRTGAYGYTF.

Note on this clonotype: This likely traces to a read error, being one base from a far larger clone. Here the CDR3 DNA reads TGTGCCAGCAGTGAGTCGATCGGCACCCCGACGAGCAATGAGCAGTTCTTC. It is translated as CASSESIGTPTSNEQFF. The chain uses TRBV6-1 and TRBJ2-1; D is unresolved. Trimming shortened V by 3 bases and J by 6 bases, and 21 bases separated the two germline ends. CDR3 length: 17 residues. From germline, CDR1 is MNHNS and CDR2 SASEGT.

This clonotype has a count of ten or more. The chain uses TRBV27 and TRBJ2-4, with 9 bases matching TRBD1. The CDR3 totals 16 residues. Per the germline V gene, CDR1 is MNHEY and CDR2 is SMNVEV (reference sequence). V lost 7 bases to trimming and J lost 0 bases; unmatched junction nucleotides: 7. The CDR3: CASTKTGGLAKNIQYF. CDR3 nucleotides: TGTGCCAGCACCAAGACAGGGGGTTTAGCCAAAAACATTCAGTACTTC.

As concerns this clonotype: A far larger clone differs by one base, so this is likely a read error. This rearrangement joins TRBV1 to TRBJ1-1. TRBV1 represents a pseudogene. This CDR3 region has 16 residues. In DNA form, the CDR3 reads TGCGCCAGCAGCCAAGGATGGCCAGGCGGAAGCACTGAAGCTTTCTTT. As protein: CASSQGWPGGSTEAFF.

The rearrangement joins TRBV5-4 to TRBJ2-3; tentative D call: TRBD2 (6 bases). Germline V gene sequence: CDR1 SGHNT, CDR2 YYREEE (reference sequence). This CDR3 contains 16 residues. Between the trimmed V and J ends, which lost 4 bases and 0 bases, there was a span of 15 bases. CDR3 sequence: CASSPSGGPSTDTQYF. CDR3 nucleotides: TGTGCCAGCAGCCCCTCCGGGGGTCCTAGCACAGATACGCAGTATTTT.

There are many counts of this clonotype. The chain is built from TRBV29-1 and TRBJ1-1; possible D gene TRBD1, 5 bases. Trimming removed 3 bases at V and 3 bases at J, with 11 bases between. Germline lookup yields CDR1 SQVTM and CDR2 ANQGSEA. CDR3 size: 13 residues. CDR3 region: CSVDAEGHTEAFF. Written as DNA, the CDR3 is TGCAGCGTTGATGCGGAGGGGCACACTGAAGCTTTCTTT.

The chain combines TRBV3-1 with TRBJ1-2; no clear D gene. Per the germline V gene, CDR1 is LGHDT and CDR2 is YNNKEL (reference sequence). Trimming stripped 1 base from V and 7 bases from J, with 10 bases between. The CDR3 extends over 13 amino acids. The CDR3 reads CASSQAAPAGYTF. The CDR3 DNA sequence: TGTGCCAGCAGCCAAGCGGCGCCAGCTGGCTACACCTTC.

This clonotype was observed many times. CDR3 in DNA: TGCAGTGCTCCTTCCACGGACAGGTTCTCCTACGAGCAGTACTTC. Amino acids: CSAPSTDRFSYEQYF. The rearrangement uses TRBV20-1 and TRBJ2-7, with TRBD1 matching over 7 bases. The CDR3 spans 15 residues. The trim removed 5 bases at V and 0 bases at J, leaving 10 bases unmatched. Germline CDR1 reads DFQATT; CDR2 reads SNEGSKA (reference sequence).

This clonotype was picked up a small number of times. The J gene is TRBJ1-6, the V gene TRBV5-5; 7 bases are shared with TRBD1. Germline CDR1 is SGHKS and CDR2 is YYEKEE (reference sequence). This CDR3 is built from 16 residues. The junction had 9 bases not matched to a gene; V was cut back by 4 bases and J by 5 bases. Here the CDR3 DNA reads TGTGCCAGCAGCCAATCCGGGGACAGAAATAATTCACCCCTCCACTTT. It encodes CASSQSGDRNNSPLHF.

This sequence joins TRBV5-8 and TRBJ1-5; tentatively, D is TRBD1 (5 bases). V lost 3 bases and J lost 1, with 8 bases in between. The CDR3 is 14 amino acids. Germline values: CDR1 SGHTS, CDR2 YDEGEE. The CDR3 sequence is CASSSPGSNQPQHF. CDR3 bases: TGTGCCAGCAGCTCCCCAGGGAGCAATCAGCCCCAGCATTTT. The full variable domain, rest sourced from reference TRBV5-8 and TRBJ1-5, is EAGVTQSPTHLIKTRGQQATLRCSPISGHTSVYWYQQALGLGLQFLLWYDEGEERNRGNFPPRFSGRQFPNYSSELNVNALELEDSALYLCASSSPGSNQPQHFGDGTRLSIL.

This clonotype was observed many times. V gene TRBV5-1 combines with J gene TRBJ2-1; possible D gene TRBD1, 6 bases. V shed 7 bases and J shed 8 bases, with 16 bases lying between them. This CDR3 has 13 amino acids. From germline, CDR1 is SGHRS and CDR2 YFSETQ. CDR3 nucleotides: TGCGCCAGCGCCAGGGACAACGGGGATGAGCAGTTCTTC. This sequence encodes CASARDNGDEQFF.

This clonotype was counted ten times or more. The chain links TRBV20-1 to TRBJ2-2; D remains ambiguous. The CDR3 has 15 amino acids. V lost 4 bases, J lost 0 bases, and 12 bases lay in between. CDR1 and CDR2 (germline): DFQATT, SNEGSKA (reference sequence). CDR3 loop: CSAMKRRPNTGELFF. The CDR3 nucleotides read TGCAGTGCTATGAAGCGTCGGCCGAACACCGGGGAGCTGTTTTTT.

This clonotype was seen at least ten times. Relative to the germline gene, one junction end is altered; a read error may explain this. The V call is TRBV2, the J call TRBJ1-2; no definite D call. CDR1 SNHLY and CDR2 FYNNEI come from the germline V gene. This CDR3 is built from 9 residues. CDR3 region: CARSGGYTF. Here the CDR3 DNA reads TGTGCCAGAAGTGGTGGCTACACCTTC.